This T cell receptor (beta chain) was obtained from a study of blood T cell repertoires in COVID-19. Background on the study: The United States, Italy and Spain provided the acute and convalescent COVID-19 samples.

Data came from immunoSEQ multiplex PCR; TCRdb stores just in-frame clones and leaves some out. The sample lists about 100,000 clones, 70% to 90% seen once, with 15% to 20% in the top ten. Germline assignment: CDR1 SGDLS and CDR2 YYNGEE. The CDR3 length is 16 residues. V shed 0 bases and J shed 4 bases, with 13 bases lying between them. The sample was peripheral blood. This clonotype was obtained from a human donor in a cohort sampled during active COVID-19. The rearrangement joins TRBV9 to TRBJ2-2, with D perhaps TRBD2 (6 bases). The CDR3 loop reads CASSVGVGGSTGELFF. CDR3 sequence (DNA): TGTGCCAGCAGCGTAGGGGTCGGAGGGAGCACCGGGGAGCTGTTTTTT.